This TCR beta chain emerged from a study of OX40 agonist ivuxolimab in advanced cancers. Whole-study context: Ivuxolimab is an agonistic anti-OX40 (CD134) antibody, and patients were treated with it. Patients receiving dose escalation had hepatocellular carcinoma, melanoma, renal cell or head and neck cancer. Broader study findings: Circulating CD4+ and CD8+ T cells showed clonal expansion by week 6 at 0.1 to 3.0 mg/kg. Relative to CD4+, CD8+ T cells held more expanded clones on average.

Profiling relied on immunoSEQ multiplex PCR, and the TCRdb table lists in-frame clones only, not all of them. The table lists roughly 92,000 clones, 80% to 95% of them singletons. Germline CDR1 SGDLS, CDR2 YYNGEE. J gave up 12 bases and V 3 bases, and 8 bases lay outside the gene matches. CDR3 size: 13 residues. As to this clone: Its specificity is unknown.

The clonotype comes from an adult with an advanced solid tumor such as melanoma, head and neck, liver or kidney cancer. The sample here was CD4+ or CD8+ T cells sorted from blood, taken in a trial of the OX40 agonist ivuxolimab. The chain combines TRBV9 with TRBJ1-4, with 7 bases lining up with TRBD1. The CDR3: CASSAETGRELFF. CDR3 DNA: TGTGCCAGCAGCGCTGAGACAGGGAGGGAACTGTTTTTT.